A selection of T cell receptor beta chains follows, all from one sample in a study of CD8 T cells in Susac syndrome. In TCRdb, the immunoSEQ multiplex PCR reads were re-called with MiXCR into one record per CDR3 protein. The sample holds roughly 52,000 distinct CDR3 sequences; 95% are singletons and the top ten take 0.75%. Material: CD8+ T cells from PBMCs. These receptors all come from a human donor with Susac syndrome. Each CDR3 is given without its conserved first and last residue.

V gene,CDR3 protein
TRBV23-1,ASSHTTAYEQY
TRBV19,ASSWTSGGPRGETQY
TRBV29-1,SVEGTGGSYEQY
TRBV29-1,SVEGGVGTGELF
TRBV4-1,ASSSLTGFDSPLH
TRBV20-1,SARETGNEQF
TRBV7-3,ASSLAGFTDTQY
TRBV29-1,SVETGGTSTYEQY
TRBV12-3/TRBV12-4,ASSLNRHQPQH
TRBV20-1,SASETPGNTQY
TRBV9,ASSVVGTSGPDGQY
TRBV12-3/TRBV12-4,ASSWTSGDNEQF
TRBV19,ATGTIYNEQF
TRBV24-1,ATSESLLSEQF
TRBV29-1,SVGQTVNTEAF
TRBV25-1,ASSETGYGNQPQH
TRBV15,ATSNRGGQGASPLH
TRBV30,AWSKGSTRYENTIY
TRBV11-2,ASSFGQAYEQY
TRBV19,ASSIPQAEQF
TRBV15,ATSRDWRYSNQPQH
TRBV7-2,ASSPGGGNGYT
TRBV20-1,SAALIAGTLEVPLH
TRBV13,ASTRGGLDTQY
TRBV7-2,ASSPDSLTDTQY
TRBV27,ASSPPGVVGKAF
TRBV7-3,ASSLMGHYGYT
TRBV29-1,SVELPGNTIY
TRBV12-5,ASGLVRTGVETTEAF
TRBV20-1,SAREESSEDQETQY
TRBV7-6,ASSYGTVSEQY
TRBV20-1,SARDLAGGPDTQY
TRBV29-1,SLSRGSGGNEQF
TRBV5-1,ASSLNRMAKSPLH
TRBV6-2/TRBV6-3,ASSPETSRDETQY
TRBV9,ASSVTTPDTQY
TRBV25-1,ASSARQGRETQY
TRBV7-2,ASSLARGEYTEAF
TRBV29-1,SEVQGNSYNEQF
TRBV28,ASRPNPREIPDTQY
TRBV29-1,SVTGGDVYGYT
TRBV6-1,ASSWTGYNEQF
TRBV3-1,ASSQELAGGPFPDTQY
TRBV9,ASSNGGAGETQY
TRBV4-1,ASSQFDLDQPQH
TRBV30,AWNGGGDEQF
TRBV10-3,AISGGVIDYGYT
TRBV29-1,SVFTGGSYEQY
TRBV6-6,ASSTRSYSNQPQH
TRBV13,ASSLLAGYEYETQY
TRBV19,ASWGKEGYT